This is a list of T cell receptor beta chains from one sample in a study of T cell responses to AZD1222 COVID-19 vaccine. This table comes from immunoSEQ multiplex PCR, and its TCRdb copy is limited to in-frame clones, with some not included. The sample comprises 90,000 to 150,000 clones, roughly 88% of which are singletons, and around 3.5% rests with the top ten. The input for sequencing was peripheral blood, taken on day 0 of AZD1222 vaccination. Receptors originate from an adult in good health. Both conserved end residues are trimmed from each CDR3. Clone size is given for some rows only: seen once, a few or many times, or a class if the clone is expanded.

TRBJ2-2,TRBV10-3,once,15,ATKDLRGSGDTGELF
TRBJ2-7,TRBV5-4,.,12,ASSLGLAVGEQY
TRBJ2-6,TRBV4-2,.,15,ASSQDFVQYGANVLT
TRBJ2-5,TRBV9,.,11,ASSASSQETQY
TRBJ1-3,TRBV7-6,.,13,ASSLGVGVGNTIY
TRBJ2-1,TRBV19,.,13,ASIPTGRGAPEQF
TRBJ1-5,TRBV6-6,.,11,ASRDREGQPQH
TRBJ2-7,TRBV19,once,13,ASSPRGGSTYEQY
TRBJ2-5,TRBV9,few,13,ASSVDLNFQETQY
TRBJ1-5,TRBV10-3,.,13,AISHSQGTVQPQH
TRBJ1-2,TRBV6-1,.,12,ASSDDRGLKGYT
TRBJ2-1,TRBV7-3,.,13,ASSPGQGATGEQF
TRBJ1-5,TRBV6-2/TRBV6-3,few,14,ASSFHTGGGNQPQH
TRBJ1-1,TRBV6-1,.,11,ASSDPMGAEAF
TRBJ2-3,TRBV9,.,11,ASTTPLGDTQY
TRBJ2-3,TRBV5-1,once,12,ASSLAGFTDTQY
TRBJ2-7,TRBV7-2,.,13,ASRMSEGPVGEQY
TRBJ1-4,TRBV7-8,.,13,ASSATGAHNEKLF
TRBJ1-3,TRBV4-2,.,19,ASSQEVVTGGRIVSGNTIY
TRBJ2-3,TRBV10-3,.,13,ATRVRVAGTDTQY
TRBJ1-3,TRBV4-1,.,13,ASSQNDGSGNTIY
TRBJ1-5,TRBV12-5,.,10,ASGFGNQPQH
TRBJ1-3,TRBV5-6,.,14,ASSWGQGSPGNTIY
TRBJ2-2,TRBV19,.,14,ASSPGGGQGTGELF
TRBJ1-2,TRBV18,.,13,ASSPSNGGNYGYT
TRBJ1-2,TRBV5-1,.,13,ASSEGPRSNYGYT
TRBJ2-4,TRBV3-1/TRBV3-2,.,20,ASSQEGSSGAAGPIAKNIQY
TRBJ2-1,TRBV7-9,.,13,ASSLKRGGYNEQF
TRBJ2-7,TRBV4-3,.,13,ASSQGPGGSYEQY
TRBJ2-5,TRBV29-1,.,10,SGGGVDETQY
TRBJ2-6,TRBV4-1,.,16,ASSQVPVAFSGANVLT
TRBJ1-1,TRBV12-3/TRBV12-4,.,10,ASSTTNTEAF
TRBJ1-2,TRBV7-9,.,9,ASSSAGGYT
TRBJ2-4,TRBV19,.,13,ATTAMTGGGNIQY
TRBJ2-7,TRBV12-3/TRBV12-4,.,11,ASSLAEAYEQY
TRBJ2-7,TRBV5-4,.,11,ASSLDRGYEQY
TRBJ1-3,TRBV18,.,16,ASSPQPLGTISGNTIY